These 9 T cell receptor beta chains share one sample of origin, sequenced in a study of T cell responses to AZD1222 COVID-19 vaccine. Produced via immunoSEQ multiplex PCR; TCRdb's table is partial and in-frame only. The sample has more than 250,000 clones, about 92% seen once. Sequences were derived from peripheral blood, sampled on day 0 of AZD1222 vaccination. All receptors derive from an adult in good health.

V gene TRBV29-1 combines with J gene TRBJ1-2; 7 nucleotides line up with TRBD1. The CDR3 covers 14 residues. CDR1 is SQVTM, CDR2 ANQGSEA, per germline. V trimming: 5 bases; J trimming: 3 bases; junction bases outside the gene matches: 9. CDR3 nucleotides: TGCAGCGTTACCCCTCGGGACAGTTACTATGGCTACACCTTC. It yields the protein CSVTPRDSYYGYTF.

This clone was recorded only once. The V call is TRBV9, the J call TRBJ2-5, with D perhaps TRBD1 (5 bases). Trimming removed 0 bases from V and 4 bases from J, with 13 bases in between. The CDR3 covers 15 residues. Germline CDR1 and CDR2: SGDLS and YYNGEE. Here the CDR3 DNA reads TGTGCCAGCAGCGTAGGGCAGGGCGGTGGAGAGACCCAGTACTTC. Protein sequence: CASSVGQGGGETQYF.

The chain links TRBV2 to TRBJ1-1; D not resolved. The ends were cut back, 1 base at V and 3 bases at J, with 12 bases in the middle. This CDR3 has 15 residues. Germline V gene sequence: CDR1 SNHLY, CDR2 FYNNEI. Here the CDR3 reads CASSEEWGVHTEAFF. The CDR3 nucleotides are TGTGCCAGCAGTGAAGAGTGGGGTGTCCACACTGAAGCTTTCTTT. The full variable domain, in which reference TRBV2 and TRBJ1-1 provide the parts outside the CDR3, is EPEVTQTPSHQVTQMGQEVILRCVPISNHLYFYWYRQILGQKVEFLVSFYNNEISEKSEIFDDQFSVERPDGSNFTLKIRSTKLEDSAMYFCASSEEWGVHTEAFFGQGTRLTVV.

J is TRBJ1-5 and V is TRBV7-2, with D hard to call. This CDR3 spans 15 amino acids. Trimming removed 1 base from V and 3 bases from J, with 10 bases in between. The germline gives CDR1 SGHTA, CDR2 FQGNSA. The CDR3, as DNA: TGTGCCAGCAGCTTAGATCGGGCAGTCAATCAGCCCCAGCATTTT. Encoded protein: CASSLDRAVNQPQHF.

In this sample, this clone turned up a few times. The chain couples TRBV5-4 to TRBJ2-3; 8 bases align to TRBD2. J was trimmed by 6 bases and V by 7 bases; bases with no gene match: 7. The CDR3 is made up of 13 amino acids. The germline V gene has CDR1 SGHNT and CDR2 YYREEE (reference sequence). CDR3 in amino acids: CASSGGGKDTQYF. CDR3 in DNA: TGTGCCAGCTCGGGAGGGGGGAAGGATACGCAGTATTTT.

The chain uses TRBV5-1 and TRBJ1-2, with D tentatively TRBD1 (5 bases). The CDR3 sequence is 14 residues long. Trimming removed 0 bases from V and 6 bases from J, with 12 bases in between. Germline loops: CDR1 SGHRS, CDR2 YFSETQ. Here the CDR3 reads CASSLDPGRDGYTF. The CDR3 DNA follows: TGCGCCAGCAGCTTGGATCCAGGGAGGGATGGCTACACCTTC.

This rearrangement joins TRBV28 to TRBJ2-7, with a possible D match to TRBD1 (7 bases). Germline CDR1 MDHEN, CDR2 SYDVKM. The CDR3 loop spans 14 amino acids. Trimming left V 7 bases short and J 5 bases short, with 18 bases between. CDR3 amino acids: CASTTTGRNNEQYF. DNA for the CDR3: TGTGCCAGCACTACGACAGGGAGGAATAACGAGCAGTACTTC. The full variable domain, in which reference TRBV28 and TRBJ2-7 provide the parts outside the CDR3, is DVKVTQSSRYLVKRTGEKVFLECVQDMDHENMFWYRQDPGLGLRLIYFSYDVKMKEKGDIPEGYSVSREKKERFSLILESASTNQTSMYLCASTTTGRNNEQYFGPGTRLTVT.

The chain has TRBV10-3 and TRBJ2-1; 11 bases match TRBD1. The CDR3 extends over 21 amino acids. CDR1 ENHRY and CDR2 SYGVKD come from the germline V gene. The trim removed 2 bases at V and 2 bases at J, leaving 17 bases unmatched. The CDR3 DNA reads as TGTGCCATCAGTGAGCCCTGGACAGGGGGCTTCCGCAAGGGAACCTACAATGAGCAGTTCTTC. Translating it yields CAISEPWTGGFRKGTYNEQFF.

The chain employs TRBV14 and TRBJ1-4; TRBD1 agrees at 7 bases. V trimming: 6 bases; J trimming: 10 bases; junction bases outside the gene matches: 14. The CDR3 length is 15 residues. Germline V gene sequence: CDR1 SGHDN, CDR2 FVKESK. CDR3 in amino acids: CASSDYGGGRRKLFF. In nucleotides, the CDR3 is TGTGCCAGCAGTGACTACGGAGGGGGCCGCCGAAAACTGTTTTTT.